These 22 T cell receptor beta chains were all obtained from the same sample, sequenced in a study of post-analysis software for immune sequencing data. The antigens for these receptors are not known. TCR beta libraries were prepared from cDNA with unique molecular identifiers. TCRdb re-called the PCR reads with MiXCR, one entry per CDR3 protein. The sample lists some 890,000 distinct CDR3 sequences; approximately 57% were seen once. The study, taken as a whole, reports: Patients had higher frequencies than controls of a handful of TRBV segments, including TRBV5-6, TRBV5-1 and TRBV20-1.

Sequencing was done on a sample of blood. The receptors shown here come from a girl aged 10 to 17 with multiple sclerosis.

This rearrangement joins TRBV12-3 or TRBV12-4 to TRBJ2-1; 7 nucleotides align to TRBD2. The CDR3 runs 12 residues. V gave up 7 bases and J gave up 7 bases; unmatched junction bases: 4. The CDR3 DNA sequence: TGTGCCAGCATGGGAGGGCGAAATGAGCAGTTCTTC. Its protein is CASMGGRNEQFF.

This chain uses TRBV10-1 with TRBJ2-5, with D hard to call. Trimming cost V 3 bases and J 4 bases, with 15 bases left between them. Germline V CDR1 and CDR2: WNHNN, SYGVQD (reference sequence). The CDR3 sequence is 15 residues long. The CDR3 loop is CASSDLRRVGETQYF. CDR3 DNA sequence: TGCGCCAGCAGTGATCTGCGTAGGGTGGGAGAGACCCAGTACTTC.

Only a few counts were recorded for this clonotype. The gene calls are TRBV5-1 and TRBJ2-5, with D perhaps matching TRBD2 (5 bases). Germline lookup yields CDR1 SGHRS and CDR2 YFSETQ. V gave up 0 bases and J gave up 5 bases, with 14 bases separating them. The CDR3 is made up of 15 amino acids. CDR3 sequence reads: CASSLAFGGGETQYF. The CDR3 nucleotides are TGCGCCAGCAGCTTGGCCTTCGGAGGCGGTGAGACCCAGTACTTC. Using reference TRBV5-1 and TRBJ2-5 for the parts outside the CDR3, the full variable domain is KAGVTQTPRYLIKTRGQQVTLSCSPISGHRSVSWYQQTPGQGLQFLFEYFSETQRNKGNFPGRFSGRQFSNSRSEMNVSTLELGDSALYLCASSLAFGGGETQYFGPGTRLLVL.

This clonotype has only a few counts. This chain uses TRBV6-5 with TRBJ2-7; D may match TRBD1 or TRBD2 (5 bases each). The germline V and J ends were trimmed by 2 bases and 3 bases, with 8 bases remaining between them. Germline V CDR1 and CDR2: MNHEY, SVGAGI. The CDR3 runs 13 residues. The CDR3 nucleotides read TGTGCCAGCAGTTACCGGGACGGCTACGAGCAGTACTTC. This encodes CASSYRDGYEQYF.

The rearrangement links TRBV29-1 to TRBJ2-7; TRBD1 matches 7 bases. Germline CDR1 reads SQVTM; CDR2 reads ANQGSEA. The CDR3 runs 16 residues. Trimming at V came to 1 base and at J to 0 bases, leaving 9 bases not matched to a gene. The CDR3: CSVEGNLRDSSYEQYF. The CDR3 bases are TGCAGCGTTGAAGGAAACCTCCGGGACAGCTCCTACGAGCAGTACTTC.

This sequence joins TRBV20-1 and TRBJ1-1, with 10 bases fitting TRBD1. The CDR3 runs 13 residues. J was trimmed by 7 bases and V by 5 bases; bases with no gene match: 7. From germline, CDR1 is DFQATT and CDR2 SNEGSKA (reference sequence). The CDR3: CSAYGQGGSEAFF. The CDR3 coding sequence is TGCAGTGCTTATGGACAGGGGGGGAGTGAAGCTTTCTTT.

The chain carries TRBV7-2 and TRBJ2-3, with D tentatively TRBD2 (6 bases). Germline CDR1 SGHTA, CDR2 FQGNSA. This CDR3 region has 16 residues. The ends were cut back, 5 bases at V and 6 bases at J, with 21 bases in the middle. CDR3 nucleotide sequence: TGTGCCAGCAGCAGGATTTACAAGAGGGCGGGGGATACGCAGTATTTT. It codes for CASSRIYKRAGDTQYF.

CDR3 protein: CAIKDLGKGVYEQYF. CDR3 bases: TGTGCCATCAAAGACTTAGGAAAAGGGGTCTACGAGCAGTACTTC. This chain links TRBV10-3 with TRBJ2-7; D is perhaps TRBD1 (5 bases). Trimming left V 7 bases short and J 3 bases short, with 19 bases between. CDR1 is ENHRY and CDR2 is SYGVKD in the germline V gene. This CDR3 spans 15 amino acids.

The gene calls are TRBV20-1 and TRBJ2-3, with 8 bases fitting TRBD2. CDR1 is DFQATT and CDR2 is SNEGSKA in the germline V gene (reference sequence). The CDR3 contains 14 residues. V lost 3 bases to trimming and J lost 2 bases; unmatched junction nucleotides: 4. CDR3 DNA sequence: TGCAGTGCTAGTGCGGGGGGCTTCACAGATACGCAGTATTTT. It encodes CSASAGGFTDTQYF.

This rearrangement joins TRBV10-3 to TRBJ2-7; D may be TRBD1 (6 bases). This CDR3 region has 13 residues. Germline lookup yields CDR1 ENHRY and CDR2 SYGVKD. Between the trimmed V and J ends, which lost 8 bases and 0 bases, there was a span of 11 bases. CDR3 residues: CAIRRDNSYEQYF. For the CDR3, the DNA is TGTGCCATCCGCCGGGACAACTCCTACGAGCAGTACTTC.

This chain links TRBV7-3 with TRBJ2-7; 10 bases align to TRBD1. Germline V gene data show CDR1 as SGHTA and CDR2 as FQGTGA. V was pared by 5 bases and J by 4 bases, with 5 bases of the junction left unmatched. The CDR3 runs 14 residues. The CDR3 DNA is TGTGCCAGCAGCCGGGGACAGGGGCATTACGAGCAGTACTTC. Protein product: CASSRGQGHYEQYF. Filled out from reference TRBV7-3 and TRBJ2-7, the complete variable domain reads GAGVSQTPSNKVTEKGKYVELRCDPISGHTALYWYRQSLGQGPEFLIYFQGTGAADDSGLPNDRFFAVRPEGSVSTLKIQRTERGDSAVYLCASSRGQGHYEQYFGPGTRLTVT.

This sequence joins TRBV3-1 and TRBJ2-5, with a weak D call TRBD2 (6 bases). The germline V and J ends were trimmed by 2 bases and 4 bases, with 14 bases remaining between them. The CDR3 runs 15 residues. Germline CDR1 and CDR2: LGHDT and YNNKEL (reference sequence). CDR3 protein: CASSQSARGSETQYF. CDR3 coding DNA: TGTGCCAGCAGCCAATCAGCGCGGGGATCAGAGACCCAGTACTTC.

This chain joins TRBV4-2 and TRBJ2-7, with D possibly TRBD1 on 6 matching bases. CDR3 length: 15 residues. The V and J ends lost 4 bases and 4 bases respectively, with 17 bases between them. Germline CDR1 LGHNA, CDR2 YNFKEQ. Here the CDR3 DNA reads TGTGCCAGCAGCCCCTCCTCAGTCAGGGGTTACGAGCAGTACTTC. This translates into CASSPSSVRGYEQYF.

The gene calls are TRBV29-1 and TRBJ2-1; a possible D gene is TRBD1 (5 bases). CDR1 SQVTM and CDR2 ANQGSEA come from the germline V gene. This CDR3 contains 14 residues. V was shortened by 5 bases and J by 0 bases, with 11 bases between the two germline ends. The CDR3 sequence is CSVKPRVSYNEQFF. The CDR3 DNA reads TGCAGCGTTAAGCCCAGGGTCTCCTACAATGAGCAGTTCTTC.

The J gene is TRBJ2-3, the V gene TRBV6-5, with D perhaps matching TRBD1 or TRBD2 (5 bases each). Germline CDR1 and CDR2: MNHEY and SVGAGI. V gave up 7 bases and J gave up 0 bases, with 17 bases separating them. CDR3 length: 16 amino acids. The CDR3 protein is CASTRPGTTSTDTQYF. The CDR3 bases are TGTGCCAGCACCAGACCGGGGACCACTAGCACAGATACGCAGTATTTT.

This clonotype was counted a few times. The chain has TRBV14 and TRBJ2-5; 12 bases are a match to TRBD2. The CDR3 has 15 residues. V lost 5 bases and J lost 3; bases outside the gene matches: 4. Germline V CDR1 and CDR2: SGHDN, FVKESK. CDR3 protein: CASSSSGRVKETQYF. In nucleotides, the CDR3 is TGTGCCAGCAGCTCTAGCGGGAGGGTTAAAGAGACCCAGTACTTC.

The chain recombines TRBV2 with TRBJ2-5, with 12 bases identical to TRBD2. The J call is in doubt because the DNA end fits TRBJ2-7 better. The germline CDR1 and CDR2 sequences are SNHLY and FYNNEI. This CDR3 contains 16 residues. CDR3 DNA sequence: TGTGCCAGCAGTGAGGACGGACTAGCGGGGTTCTACGAGCAGTACTTC. This gives the protein CASSEDGLAGFYEQYF.

This chain joins TRBV5-6 and TRBJ1-5; 8 nucleotides align to TRBD1. Germline V gives CDR1 SGHDT, CDR2 YYEEEE. CDR3 length: 17 amino acids. With V trimmed by 1 base and J by 3 bases, 9 bases remained unmatched. In DNA form, the CDR3 reads TGTGCCAGCAGCTTGAGGTTGACAGGGGAATCCAATCAGCCCCAGCATTTT. Amino acid sequence: CASSLRLTGESNQPQHF.

The chain couples TRBV7-9 to TRBJ1-2; 10 positions match TRBD1. The V gene's germline CDR1 is SEHNR and CDR2 FQNEAQ (reference sequence). The CDR3 totals 14 residues. Trimming removed 5 bases from V and 8 bases from J; junction bases left unmatched: 8. CDR3 protein: CASSISWTGGGYTF. CDR3 DNA: TGTGCCAGCAGCATCAGCTGGACAGGGGGAGGCTACACCTTC.

This clonotype was seen a single time. This rearrangement joins TRBV30 to TRBJ1-2; D remains ambiguous. CDR3 length: 12 residues. V was shortened by 1 base and J by 5 bases, with 8 bases between the two germline ends. Germline assignment: CDR1 GTSNPN and CDR2 SVGIG (reference sequence). CDR3 bases: TGTGCCTGGAGTGAAAGGCGGTATGGCTACACCTTC. Its translation is CAWSERRYGYTF.

Here the CDR3 reads CASSETTANTGELFF. The CDR3 DNA is TGTGCCAGCAGTGAGACGACAGCGAACACCGGGGAGCTGTTTTTT. The rearrangement uses TRBV2 and TRBJ2-2; TRBD1 is a possible D gene (5 bases). The germline V and J ends were trimmed by 3 bases and 0 bases, with 8 bases remaining between them. This CDR3 contains 15 residues. Germline CDR1 and CDR2: SNHLY and FYNNEI. Looking up the rest from reference TRBV2 and TRBJ2-2 gives the full variable domain: EPEVTQTPSHQVTQMGQEVILRCVPISNHLYFYWYRQILGQKVEFLVSFYNNEISEKSEIFDDQFSVERPDGSNFTLKIRSTKLEDSAMYFCASSETTANTGELFFGEGSRLTVL.

This clonotype was observed a few times. The CDR3 nucleotides read TGTGCCAGCAGCACAACAGGGGATAGCGCAGATACGCAGTATTTT. It codes for CASSTTGDSADTQYF. The rearrangement joins TRBV7-6 to TRBJ2-3; TRBD1 aligns across 7 bases. CDR3 length: 15 amino acids. The germline gives CDR1 SGHVS, CDR2 FNYEAQ. V dropped 5 bases and J dropped 4; count of bases not matched to a gene: 9.